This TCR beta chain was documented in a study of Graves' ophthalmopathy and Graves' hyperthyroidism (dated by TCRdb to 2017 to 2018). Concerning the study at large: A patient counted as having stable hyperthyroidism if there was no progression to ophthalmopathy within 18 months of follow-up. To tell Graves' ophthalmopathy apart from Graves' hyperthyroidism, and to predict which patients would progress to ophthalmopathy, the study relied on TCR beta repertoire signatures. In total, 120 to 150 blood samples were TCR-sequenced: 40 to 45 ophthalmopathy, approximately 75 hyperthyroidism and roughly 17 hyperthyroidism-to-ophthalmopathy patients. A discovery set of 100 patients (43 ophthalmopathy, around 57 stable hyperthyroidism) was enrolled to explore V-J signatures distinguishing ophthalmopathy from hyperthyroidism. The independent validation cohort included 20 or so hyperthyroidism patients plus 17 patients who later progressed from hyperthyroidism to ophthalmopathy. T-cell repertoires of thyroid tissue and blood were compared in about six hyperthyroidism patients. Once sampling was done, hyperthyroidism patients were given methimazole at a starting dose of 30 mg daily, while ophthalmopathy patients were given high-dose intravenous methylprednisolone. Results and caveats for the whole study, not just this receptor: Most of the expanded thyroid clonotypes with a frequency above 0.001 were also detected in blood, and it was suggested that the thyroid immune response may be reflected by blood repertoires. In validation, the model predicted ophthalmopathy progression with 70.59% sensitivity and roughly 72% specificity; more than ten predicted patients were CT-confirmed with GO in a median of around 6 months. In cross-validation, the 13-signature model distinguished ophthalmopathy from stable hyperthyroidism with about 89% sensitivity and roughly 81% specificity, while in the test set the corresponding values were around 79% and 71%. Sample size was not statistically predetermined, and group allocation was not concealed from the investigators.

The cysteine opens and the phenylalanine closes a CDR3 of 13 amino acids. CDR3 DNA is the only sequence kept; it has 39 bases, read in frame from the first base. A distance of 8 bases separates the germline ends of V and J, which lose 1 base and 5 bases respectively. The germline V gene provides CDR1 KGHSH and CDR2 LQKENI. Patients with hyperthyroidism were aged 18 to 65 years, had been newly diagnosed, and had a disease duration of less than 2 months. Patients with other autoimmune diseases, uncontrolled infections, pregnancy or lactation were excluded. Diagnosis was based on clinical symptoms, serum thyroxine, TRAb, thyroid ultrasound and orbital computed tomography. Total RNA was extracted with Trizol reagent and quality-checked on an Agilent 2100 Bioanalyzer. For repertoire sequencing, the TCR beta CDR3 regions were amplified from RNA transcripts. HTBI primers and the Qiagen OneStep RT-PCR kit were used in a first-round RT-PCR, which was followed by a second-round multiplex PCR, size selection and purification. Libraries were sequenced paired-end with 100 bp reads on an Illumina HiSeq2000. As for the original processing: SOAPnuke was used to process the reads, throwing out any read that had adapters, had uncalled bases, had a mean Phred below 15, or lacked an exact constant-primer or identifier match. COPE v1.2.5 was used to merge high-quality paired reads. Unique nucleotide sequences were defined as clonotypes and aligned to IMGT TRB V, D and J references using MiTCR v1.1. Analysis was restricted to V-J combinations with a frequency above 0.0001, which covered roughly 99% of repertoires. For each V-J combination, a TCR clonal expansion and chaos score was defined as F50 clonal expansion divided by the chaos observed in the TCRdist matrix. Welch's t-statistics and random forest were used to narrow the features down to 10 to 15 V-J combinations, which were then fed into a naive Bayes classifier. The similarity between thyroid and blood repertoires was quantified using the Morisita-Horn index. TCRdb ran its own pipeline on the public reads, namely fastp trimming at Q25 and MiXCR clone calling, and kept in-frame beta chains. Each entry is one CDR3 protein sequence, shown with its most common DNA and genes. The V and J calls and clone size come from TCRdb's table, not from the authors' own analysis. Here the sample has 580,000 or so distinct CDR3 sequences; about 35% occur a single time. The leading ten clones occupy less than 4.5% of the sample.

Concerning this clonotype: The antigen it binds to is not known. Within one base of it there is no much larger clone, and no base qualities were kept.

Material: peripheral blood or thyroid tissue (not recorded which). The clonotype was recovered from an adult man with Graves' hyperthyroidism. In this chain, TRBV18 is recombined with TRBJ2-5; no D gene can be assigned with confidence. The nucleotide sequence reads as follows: TGTGCCAGCTCACCACGTGGCGCGGAGACCCAGTACTTC. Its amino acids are CASSPRGAETQYF.